This T cell receptor (beta chain) came from a study of T cells after yellow fever vaccination. Study as a whole: Fractions of low cell number were prepared using SMART-Seq v4 Ultra Low Input.

TCRdb redid the calling of the 5' RACE reads with MiXCR, one entry per CDR3 protein. Of about 260,000 distinct CDR3 sequences in the sample, about 5.2% were seen once. General study results and limits: The study re-detected most primary-vaccination clones after the booster (roughly 95% CD4, almost 90% CD8). Abundant clonotypes from the bulk population could get into FACS-sorted repertoires as contaminants.

CDR3 length: 12 amino acids. The V gene's germline CDR1 is SGHTA and CDR2 FQGNSA. Trimming cost V 2 bases and J 4 bases, with 5 bases left between them. Remarks on this clonotype: Its antigen is unidentified.

The sample here was CD4+ T cells sorted from PBMCs, taken on the day of the yellow fever booster vaccination. The sequence derives from a man aged 18 to 30 who received the YFV17D yellow fever vaccine. The chain carries TRBV7-2 and TRBJ2-5; D is uncertain. The CDR3 DNA reads TGTGCCAGCAGCTTATGGCCAGAGACCCAGTACTTC. This encodes CASSLWPETQYF.